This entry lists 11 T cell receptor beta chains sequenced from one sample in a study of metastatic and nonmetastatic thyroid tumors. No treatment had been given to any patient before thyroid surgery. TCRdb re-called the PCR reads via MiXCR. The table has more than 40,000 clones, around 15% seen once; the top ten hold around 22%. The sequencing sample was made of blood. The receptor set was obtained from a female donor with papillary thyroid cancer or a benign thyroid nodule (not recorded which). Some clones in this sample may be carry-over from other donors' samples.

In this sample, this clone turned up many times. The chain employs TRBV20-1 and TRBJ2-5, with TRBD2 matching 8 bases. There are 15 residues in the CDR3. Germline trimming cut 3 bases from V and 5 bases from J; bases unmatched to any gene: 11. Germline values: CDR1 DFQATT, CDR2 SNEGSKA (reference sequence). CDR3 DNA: TGCAGTGCTAGCGGCAGGACTAGCAGAGGGGAGACCCAGTACTTC. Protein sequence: CSASGRTSRGETQYF.

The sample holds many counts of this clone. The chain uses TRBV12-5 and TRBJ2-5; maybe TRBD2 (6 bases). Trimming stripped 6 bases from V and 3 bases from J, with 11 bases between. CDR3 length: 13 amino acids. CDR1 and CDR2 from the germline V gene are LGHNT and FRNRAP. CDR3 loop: CASGGAGKETQYF. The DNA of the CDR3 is TGTGCTAGTGGCGGTGCGGGGAAAGAGACCCAGTACTTC.

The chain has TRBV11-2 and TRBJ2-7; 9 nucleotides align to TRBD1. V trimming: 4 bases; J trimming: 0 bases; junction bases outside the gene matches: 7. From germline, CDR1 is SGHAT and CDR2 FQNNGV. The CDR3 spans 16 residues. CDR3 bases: TGTGCCAGCAGCTCATCCAGGACAGGGGCCTCCTACGAGCAGTACTTC. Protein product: CASSSSRTGASYEQYF.

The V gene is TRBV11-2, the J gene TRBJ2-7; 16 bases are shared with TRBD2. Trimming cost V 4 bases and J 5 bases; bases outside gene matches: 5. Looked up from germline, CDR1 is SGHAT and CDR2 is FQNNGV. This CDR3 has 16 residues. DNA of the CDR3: TGTGCCAGCAGCTCCGGGACTAGCGGGAGGGCCCACGAGCAGTACTTC. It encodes CASSSGTSGRAHEQYF.

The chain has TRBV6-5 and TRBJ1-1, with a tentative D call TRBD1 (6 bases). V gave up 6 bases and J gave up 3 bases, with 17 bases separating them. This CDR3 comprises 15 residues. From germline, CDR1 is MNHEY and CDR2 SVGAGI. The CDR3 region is CASSSIGAGDTEAFF. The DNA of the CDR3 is TGTGCCAGCAGCTCCATTGGGGCAGGGGACACTGAAGCTTTCTTT.

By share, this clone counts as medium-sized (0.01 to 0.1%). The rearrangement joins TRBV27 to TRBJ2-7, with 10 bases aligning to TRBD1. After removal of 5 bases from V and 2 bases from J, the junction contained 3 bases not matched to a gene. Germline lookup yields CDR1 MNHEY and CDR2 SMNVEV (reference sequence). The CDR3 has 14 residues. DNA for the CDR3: TGTGCCAGCAGTGTAGGACAGGGGGCCTACGAGCAGTACTTC. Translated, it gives CASSVGQGAYEQYF.

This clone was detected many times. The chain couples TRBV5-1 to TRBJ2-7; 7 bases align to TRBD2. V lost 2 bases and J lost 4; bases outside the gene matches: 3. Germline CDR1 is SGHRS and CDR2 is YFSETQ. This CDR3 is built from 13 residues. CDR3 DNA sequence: TGCGCCAGCAGCTTCCAAGCGGGGTACGAGCAGTACTTC. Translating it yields CASSFQAGYEQYF.

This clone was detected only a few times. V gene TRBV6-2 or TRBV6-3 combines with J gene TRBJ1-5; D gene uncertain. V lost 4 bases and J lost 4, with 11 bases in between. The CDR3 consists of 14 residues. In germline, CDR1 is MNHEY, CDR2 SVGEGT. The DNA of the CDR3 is TGTGCCAGCAGTTCCTGGGAGGGAAATCAGCCCCAGCATTTT. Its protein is CASSSWEGNQPQHF.

The DNA of the CDR3 is TGTGCCAGCAGTTTAAGGGGGGTTGGGGCCAACGTCCTGACTTTC. Encoded protein: CASSLRGVGANVLTF. The chain employs TRBV28 and TRBJ2-6; D might be TRBD1 or TRBD2, each matching 6 bases. Germline V gene data show CDR1 as MDHEN and CDR2 as SYDVKM. V lost 2 bases, J lost 3 bases, and 8 bases lay in between. The CDR3 is made up of 15 amino acids.

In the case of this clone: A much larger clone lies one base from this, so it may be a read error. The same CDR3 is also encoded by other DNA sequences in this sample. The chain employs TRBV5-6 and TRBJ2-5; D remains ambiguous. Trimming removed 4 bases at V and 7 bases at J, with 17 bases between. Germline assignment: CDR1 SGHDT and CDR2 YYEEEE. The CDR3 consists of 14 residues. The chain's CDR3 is CASSRDRDGVTQYF. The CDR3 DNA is TGTGCCAGCAGCAGGGATCGTGACGGTGTGACCCAGTACTTC.

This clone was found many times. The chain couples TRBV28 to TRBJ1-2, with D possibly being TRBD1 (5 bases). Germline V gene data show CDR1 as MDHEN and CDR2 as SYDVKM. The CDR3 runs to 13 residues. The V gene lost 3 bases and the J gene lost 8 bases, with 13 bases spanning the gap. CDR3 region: CASSLSGLSGYTF. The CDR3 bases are TGTGCCAGCAGTTTGTCGGGACTCTCGGGCTACACCTTC.